These 8 T cell receptor beta chains were sequenced from one sample in a study of monozygotic twins with inflammatory bowel disease. TCRdb reanalyzed the 5' RACE reads and collapses them to one entry per CDR3 protein, without DNA. Its table records around 380,000 distinct CDR3 sequences. The sequenced sample was blood. These receptors all come from a human donor with ulcerative colitis or Crohn's disease, or a healthy co-twin of an affected twin (not recorded which).

V gene TRBV18 combines with J gene TRBJ2-7; TCRdb gives TRBD2 as the D gene, but with no DNA this cannot be confirmed. Germline loops: CDR1 KGHSH, CDR2 LQKENI. This CDR3 region has 15 residues. The CDR3 here is CASSPVAETSYEQYF.

CDR3 protein: CSASAPNSPLHF. The rearrangement uses TRBV20-1 and TRBJ1-6. The CDR3 consists of 12 residues. The germline V gene has CDR1 DFQATT and CDR2 SNEGSKA (reference sequence).

The V call is TRBV20-1, the J call TRBJ1-1; TCRdb lists TRBD1, though no DNA is available to test this call. The CDR3 consists of 12 residues. Germline values: CDR1 DFQATT, CDR2 SNEGSKA (reference sequence). The CDR3 loop is CSARGRASEAFF.

The CDR3 sequence is CASSQPGHPYEQYF. This chain uses TRBV3-1 with TRBJ2-7; the TCRdb call, TRBD1, lacks DNA for checking. This CDR3 contains 14 residues. The germline CDR1 and CDR2 sequences are LGHDT and YNNKEL (reference sequence).

J is TRBJ2-1 and V is TRBV7-9. CDR1 is SEHNR and CDR2 is FQNEAQ in the germline V gene (reference sequence). The CDR3 is 13 amino acids. The CDR3 here is CASSSDAYNEQFF.

The chain is built from TRBV6-5 and TRBJ1-4. This CDR3 has 16 residues. Germline V gene sequence: CDR1 MNHEY, CDR2 SVGAGI. The CDR3 here is CASSYFGEGTNEKLFF.

The chain couples TRBV5-1 to TRBJ2-5. The CDR3 is made up of 13 amino acids. Per germline, CDR1 SGHRS and CDR2 YFSETQ. The CDR3 is CASRDPRRETQYF.

The chain recombines TRBV7-9 with TRBJ2-1; TCRdb outputs TRBD1, but without DNA this stays unchecked. This CDR3 comprises 13 residues. Germline V lookup: CDR1 SEHNR, CDR2 FQNEAQ (reference sequence). Here the CDR3 reads CASTSAGGNEQFF.